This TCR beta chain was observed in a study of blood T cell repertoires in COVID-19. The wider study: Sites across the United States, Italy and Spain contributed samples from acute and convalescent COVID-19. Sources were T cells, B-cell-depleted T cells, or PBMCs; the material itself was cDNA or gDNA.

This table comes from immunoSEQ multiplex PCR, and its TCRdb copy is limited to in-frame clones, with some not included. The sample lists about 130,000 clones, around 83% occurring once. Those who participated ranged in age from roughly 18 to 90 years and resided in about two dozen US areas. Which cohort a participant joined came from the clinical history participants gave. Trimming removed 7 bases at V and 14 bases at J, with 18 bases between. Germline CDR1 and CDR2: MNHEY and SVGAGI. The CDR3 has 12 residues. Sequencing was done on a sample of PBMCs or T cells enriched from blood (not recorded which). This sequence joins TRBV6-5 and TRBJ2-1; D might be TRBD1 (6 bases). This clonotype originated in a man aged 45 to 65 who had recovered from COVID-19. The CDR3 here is CASTLKGEGEFF. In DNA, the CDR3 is TGTGCCAGCACCCTTAAGGGGGAAGGGGAGTTCTTC.